Each of the 21 T cell receptor beta chains below was sequenced from the same sample in a study of shared clonotypes between healthy human individuals. This table comes from immunoSEQ multiplex PCR, and its TCRdb copy is limited to in-frame clones, with some not included. The sample holds a few million clones, about 92% seen once. Sequencing used naive CD4+ T cells from PBMCs. Noted subset: CD45RA+ positively selected. Receptors originate from a man aged 18-30 years in good health. Some clones in this sample may be carry-over from other donors' samples.

The gene calls are TRBV11-2 and TRBJ1-3; no reliable D call. Per the germline V gene, CDR1 is SGHAT and CDR2 is FQNNGV. This CDR3 region has 13 residues. Deletions cut 3 bases from V and 1 base from J, with 4 bases between. The CDR3 reads CASSFSSGNTIYF. The CDR3 nucleotides are TGTGCCAGCAGCTTCTCTTCTGGAAACACCATATATTTT.

The chain couples TRBV9 to TRBJ2-2; 9 bases fit TRBD1. The germline CDR1 and CDR2 sequences are SGDLS and YYNGEE. This CDR3 has 16 residues. With V trimmed by 3 bases and J by 5 bases, 8 bases remained unmatched. The CDR3 DNA follows: TGTGCCAGCAGCGCTCAGGGACAGGGAGCGACCGGGGAGCTGTTTTTT. Amino acid sequence: CASSAQGQGATGELFF.

The rearrangement joins TRBV5-1 to TRBJ1-2; the D is unclear. CDR1 is SGHRS, CDR2 YFSETQ, per germline. The CDR3 length is 13 residues. V was trimmed by 1 base and J by 2 bases, leaving 6 bases between them. CDR3 loop: CASSLHRNYGYTF. CDR3 DNA sequence: TGCGCCAGCAGCTTGCACCGAAACTATGGCTACACCTTC.

The chain uses TRBV18 and TRBJ2-7; a possible D gene is TRBD2 (6 bases). Trimming removed 3 bases at V and 6 bases at J, with 15 bases between. CDR1 and CDR2 (germline): KGHSH, LQKENI. The CDR3 is 14 residues long. The CDR3 is CASSPRSEGREQYF. The DNA of the CDR3 is TGTGCCAGCTCACCTCGGTCGGAGGGGCGCGAGCAGTACTTC.

The V call is TRBV6-1, the J call TRBJ1-4, with D possibly matching TRBD1 (5 bases). The V gene lost 2 bases and the J gene lost 3 bases, with 16 bases spanning the gap. There are 17 residues in the CDR3. From germline, CDR1 is MNHNS and CDR2 SASEGT. The CDR3 DNA sequence: TGTGCCAGCAGTGAACGTAAGGGGCTCAGGTCTAATGAAAAACTGTTTTTT. Residues: CASSERKGLRSNEKLFF.

The CDR3 coding sequence is TGTGCCAGCTCGGGCCCCGGGGAGCTGTTTTTT. Residues: CASSGPGELFF. The chain employs TRBV18 and TRBJ2-2; D gene unclear. The CDR3 runs to 11 residues. Germline V gene lookup returns CDR1 KGHSH and CDR2 LQKENI. V gave up 6 bases and J gave up 6 bases, with 5 bases separating them.

This chain joins TRBV13 and TRBJ2-6; weak D call: TRBD1 (5 bases). Germline loops: CDR1 PRHDT, CDR2 FYEKMQ (reference sequence). V was clipped by 2 bases and J by 0 bases, with 11 bases between them. This CDR3 is 17 amino acids long. This CDR3 is CASSLWGSGSGANVLTF. The CDR3 DNA is TGTGCCAGCAGCTTATGGGGCAGTGGCTCTGGGGCCAACGTCCTGACTTTC.

This chain uses TRBV7-8 with TRBJ2-1, with 14 positions matching TRBD2. The germline V gene encodes CDR1 SGHVS and CDR2 FQNEAQ. Trimming removed 5 bases from V and 8 bases from J; junction bases left unmatched: 8. This CDR3 comprises 16 residues. CDR3 amino acids: CASSHKGLAGDDEQFF. Here the CDR3 DNA reads TGTGCCAGCAGCCACAAGGGACTAGCGGGAGATGATGAGCAGTTCTTC.

The rearrangement links TRBV5-6 to TRBJ2-1; no clear D. The germline V gene has CDR1 SGHDT and CDR2 YYEEEE. The CDR3 sequence is 14 residues long. The V end was cut by 1 base, the J end by 5 bases, with 10 bases between. The DNA of the CDR3 is TGTGCCAGCAGCTTGAGTCTGGGGAACAATGAGCAGTTCTTC. Translating it yields CASSLSLGNNEQFF.

The genes are TRBV2 and TRBJ2-2; D tentatively reads TRBD1 or TRBD2 (5 bases each). The germline CDR1 and CDR2 sequences are SNHLY and FYNNEI. This CDR3 has 14 amino acids. Deletions cut 4 bases from V and 6 bases from J, with 12 bases between. CDR3 protein: CASSGVGTAGELFF. The CDR3 DNA reads TGTGCCAGCAGTGGGGTCGGGACGGCCGGGGAGCTGTTTTTT.

The CDR3 here is CASRPGQGLDEQFF. The CDR3 DNA follows: TGTGCCAGCAGGCCGGGACAGGGTTTAGATGAGCAGTTCTTC. The chain combines TRBV7-9 with TRBJ2-1, with TRBD1 matching over 9 bases. Unmatched junction bases numbered 8, after V lost 6 bases and J lost 8 bases. Germline values: CDR1 SEHNR, CDR2 FQNEAQ (reference sequence). The CDR3 covers 14 residues.

The chain combines TRBV15 with TRBJ2-2, with D unresolved. V shed 3 bases and J shed 4 bases, with 6 bases lying between them. Germline V gene sequence: CDR1 LNHNV, CDR2 YYDKDF (reference sequence). The CDR3 length is 13 residues. In DNA form, the CDR3 reads TGTGCCACCAGCAGTTTCGTCACCGGGGAGCTGTTTTTT. It codes for CATSSFVTGELFF.

The V call is TRBV5-5, the J call TRBJ1-1, with 9 nucleotides matching TRBD1. The CDR3 contains 14 residues. Germline V gives CDR1 SGHKS, CDR2 YYEKEE (reference sequence). V dropped 4 bases and J dropped 5; count of bases not matched to a gene: 6. In nucleotides, the CDR3 is TGTGCCAGCAGCCCCGGGACAGGGTGGACTGAAGCTTTCTTT. Translation gives CASSPGTGWTEAFF.

This sequence joins TRBV6-1 and TRBJ2-1; D may be TRBD1 (6 bases). The germline gives CDR1 MNHNS, CDR2 SASEGT. The CDR3 runs 16 residues. Trimming removed 2 bases from V and 0 bases from J, with 11 bases in between. DNA of the CDR3: TGTGCCAGCAGTGAAAGGACAGCCAGCTCCTACAATGAGCAGTTCTTC. Translation gives CASSERTASSYNEQFF.

The rearrangement joins TRBV5-1 to TRBJ1-2; TRBD1 matches 9 bases. Trimming cost V 5 bases and J 0 bases; bases outside gene matches: 5. CDR3 length: 15 amino acids. The V gene's germline CDR1 is SGHRS and CDR2 YFSETQ. DNA of the CDR3: TGCGCCAGCAGGGAACAGGGGGCCACTAACTATGGCTACACCTTC. Translation gives CASREQGATNYGYTF.

The chain combines TRBV6-1 with TRBJ1-1; no clear D. The V gene lost 6 bases and the J gene lost 1 base, with 15 bases spanning the gap. This CDR3 has 15 residues. Germline values: CDR1 MNHNS, CDR2 SASEGT. The CDR3 protein is CASRISVPGNTEAFF. The CDR3 nucleotides are TGTGCCAGCAGGATTTCCGTGCCGGGGAACACTGAAGCTTTCTTT.

The chain links TRBV30 to TRBJ2-5; D is ambiguous. Trimming took 5 bases from V and 0 from J, leaving 10 bases between them. From germline, CDR1 is GTSNPN and CDR2 SVGIG (reference sequence). This CDR3 has 13 amino acids. CDR3 residues: CAWGRSDQETQYF. The CDR3 DNA sequence: TGTGCCTGGGGTCGGTCGGACCAAGAGACCCAGTACTTC.

The chain recombines TRBV4-3 with TRBJ1-1, with 7 bases lining up with TRBD1. The CDR3 runs 15 residues. Germline trimming cut 4 bases from V and 1 base from J; bases unmatched to any gene: 6. Looked up from germline, CDR1 is LGHNA and CDR2 is YSLEER. The CDR3 DNA reads as TGCGCCAGCAGCCGTCAACAGGGGAGGAACACTGAAGCTTTCTTT. It codes for CASSRQQGRNTEAFF.

V usage is TRBV6-6 and J usage is TRBJ1-2, with D unclear. The CDR3 length is 14 residues. Between the trimmed V and J ends, which lost 2 bases and 3 bases, there was a span of 10 bases. Per the germline V gene, CDR1 is MNHNY and CDR2 is SVGAGI (reference sequence). CDR3 DNA sequence: TGTGCCAGCAGTTACAGTACGGAGTACTATGGCTACACCTTC. It codes for CASSYSTEYYGYTF.

This CDR3 is CASSLGGPTQYF. In nucleotides, the CDR3 is TGTGCCAGCAGCTTAGGCGGCCCAACGCAGTATTTT. The chain recombines TRBV11-1 with TRBJ2-3, with D unclear. The CDR3 covers 12 residues. In germline, CDR1 is SGHAT, CDR2 FQDESV (reference sequence). Trimming stripped 1 base from V and 9 bases from J, with 8 bases between.

The chain combines TRBV6-5 with TRBJ1-1, with a possible D match to TRBD1 (5 bases). Germline V CDR1 and CDR2: MNHEY, SVGAGI. There are 12 residues in the CDR3. The V and J ends lost 7 bases and 4 bases respectively, with 10 bases between them. CDR3 sequence (DNA): TGTGCCAGCATTAGTAGGGGCACTGAAGCTTTCTTT. Translation: CASISRGTEAFF.